The 28 T cell receptor beta chains in this list originate from one sample, sequenced in a study of blood T cell repertoires in COVID-19. TCRdb's table, derived via immunoSEQ multiplex PCR, lists solely in-frame clones and lacks some. The table records over 20,000 clones, 65% to 90% of them present only once. The sequenced material came from peripheral blood. The receptors here all came from a man between 65 and 85 years old with acute or convalescent COVID-19.

This clone was recorded only once. This chain joins TRBV11-2 and TRBJ1-2; D is uncertain. V was pared by 6 bases and J by 3 bases, with 11 bases between. Germline assignment: CDR1 SGHAT and CDR2 FQNNGV. This CDR3 has 13 residues. The CDR3 here is CASRPTVDYGYTF. CDR3 coding DNA: TGTGCCAGCAGACCCACAGTTGACTATGGCTACACCTTC. Full variable domain (outside the CDR3, taken from reference TRBV11-2 and TRBJ1-2): EAGVAQSPRYKIIEKRQSVAFWCNPISGHATLYWYQQILGQGPKLLIQFQNNGVVDDSQLPKDRFSAERLKGVDSTLKIQPAKLEDSAVYLCASRPTVDYGYTFGSGTRLTVV.

This rearrangement joins TRBV24-1 to TRBJ1-5; TRBD1 is a possible D gene (5 bases). The CDR3 length is 15 residues. V shed 4 bases and J shed 6 bases, with 15 bases lying between them. CDR1 is KGHDR, CDR2 SFDVKD, per germline. CDR3 residues: CATSEGDGGGQPQHF. CDR3 DNA sequence: TGTGCCACCAGTGAGGGTGACGGGGGTGGTCAGCCCCAGCATTTT.

This sequence joins TRBV4-1 and TRBJ2-3, with TRBD2 identical over 8 bases. V lost 0 bases and J lost 3; bases outside the gene matches: 8. Germline V lookup: CDR1 MGHRA, CDR2 YSYEKL. The CDR3 consists of 17 residues. CDR3 coding DNA: TGCGCCAGCAGCCAAGAGGGGCCCGGGGGGGTAACAGATACGCAGTATTTT. Protein product: CASSQEGPGGVTDTQYF.

J is TRBJ2-5 and V is TRBV6-5; 15 bases are a match to TRBD2. The junction had 2 bases not matched to a gene; V was cut back by 8 bases and J by 4 bases. The germline gives CDR1 MNHEY, CDR2 SVGAGI. CDR3 length: 14 residues. The CDR3 sequence: CASWTSGGGETQYF. The CDR3 bases are TGTGCCAGCTGGACTAGCGGGGGGGGAGAGACCCAGTACTTC.

The chain carries TRBV15 and TRBJ2-3; TRBD2 might be the D (5 bases). Germline V CDR1 and CDR2: LNHNV, YYDKDF (reference sequence). V dropped 4 bases and J dropped 1 base, with 15 bases sitting between them. The CDR3 is 16 residues long. CDR3 DNA: TGTGCCACCAGCACCGGCCGCGGGCTTGGCACAGATACGCAGTATTTT. Encoded protein: CATSTGRGLGTDTQYF.

V usage is TRBV2 and J usage is TRBJ1-2; unclear D gene. Germline CDR1 reads SNHLY; CDR2 reads FYNNEI. The length of the CDR3 is 13 residues. V was shortened by 4 bases and J by 0 bases, with 6 bases between the two germline ends. CDR3 region: CASSVRANYGYTF. CDR3 bases: TGTGCCAGCAGTGTCCGAGCTAACTATGGCTACACCTTC.

The chain uses TRBV2 and TRBJ2-7; D might be TRBD2 (5 bases). With 1 base removed from V and 2 bases from J, the gap between germline ends came to 9 bases. Germline CDR1 and CDR2: SNHLY and FYNNEI. The CDR3 sequence is 14 residues long. Written as DNA, the CDR3 is TGTGCCAGCAGTGAAGGGAGGACCACCTACGAGCAGTACTTC. Residues: CASSEGRTTYEQYF.

This clone is classed as medium-sized. The rearrangement uses TRBV15 and TRBJ1-2; no clear D gene. The CDR3 sequence is 15 residues long. Germline assignment: CDR1 LNHNV and CDR2 YYDKDF (reference sequence). V lost 0 bases, J lost 3 bases, and 11 bases lay in between. CDR3 sequence reads: CATSREIGVDYGYTF. Here the CDR3 DNA reads TGTGCCACCAGCAGAGAAATAGGAGTGGACTATGGCTACACCTTC.

This chain links TRBV2 with TRBJ1-2, with D possibly matching TRBD1 (6 bases). From germline, CDR1 is SNHLY and CDR2 FYNNEI. V lost 3 bases and J 4 bases, leaving 12 bases between the germline ends. The CDR3 loop spans 14 amino acids. CDR3 bases: TGTGCCAGCAGTGAGCTGACAGGTTCCTATGGCTACACCTTC. Translation gives CASSELTGSYGYTF.

This clone was counted only a few times. The rearrangement joins TRBV5-1 to TRBJ2-7, with TRBD2 as a possible D gene (5 bases). V was clipped by 4 bases and J by 0 bases, with 11 bases between them. Germline-derived CDR1 and CDR2 are SGHRS and YFSETQ. The CDR3 spans 14 residues. For the CDR3, the DNA is TGCGCCAGCAGCCAGACTAAAGGCTCCTACGAGCAGTACTTC. Its translation: CASSQTKGSYEQYF.

The CDR3 here is CASHLGVPGLALPGHSYEQYF. For the CDR3, the DNA is TGTGCCAGCCATCTCGGAGTCCCGGGACTAGCACTACCGGGCCACTCCTACGAGCAGTACTTC. This chain uses TRBV21-1 with TRBJ2-7; TRBD2, as called in the table, went unchecked against the DNA. TRBV21-1 is annotated as a pseudogene. The CDR3 length is 21 residues.

J is TRBJ1-4 and V is TRBV30, with D possibly TRBD1 on 5 matching bases. V lost 6 bases and J 6 bases, leaving 14 bases between the germline ends. The CDR3 has 13 amino acids. From germline, CDR1 is GTSNPN and CDR2 SVGIG (reference sequence). CDR3 sequence: CACGGAADEKLFF. The CDR3 nucleotides read TGTGCCTGCGGCGGGGCAGCGGATGAAAAACTGTTTTTT.

This rearrangement joins TRBV19 to TRBJ1-5; D not resolved. This CDR3 spans 13 amino acids. V lost 3 bases and J 4 bases, leaving 7 bases between the germline ends. Germline-derived CDR1 and CDR2 are LNHDA and SQIVND (reference sequence). CDR3 region: CASSMQKNQPQHF. CDR3 bases: TGTGCCAGTAGTATGCAGAAGAATCAGCCCCAGCATTTT.

V gene TRBV19 combines with J gene TRBJ2-1; 8 bases fit TRBD1. Germline CDR1 is LNHDA and CDR2 is SQIVND (reference sequence). The length of the CDR3 is 14 residues. With 0 bases clipped from V and 10 bases from J, the junction kept 5 bases outside the gene matches. CDR3 DNA sequence: TGTGCCAGTAGTATAGAGAGACAGGGGCGGGAGCAGTTCTTC. It codes for CASSIERQGREQFF.

The chain is built from TRBV3-1 (or the pseudogene TRBV3-2) and TRBJ2-1; 11 bases are shared with TRBD2. The V gene's germline CDR1 is LGHDT and CDR2 YNNKEL (reference sequence). The CDR3 is 16 amino acids. V shed 4 bases, J shed 3 bases, and the junction held 5 bases outside the gene matches. CDR3 bases: TGTGCCAGCAGCCCTGTAACTAGCGGGGGCTACAATGAGCAGTTCTTC. Amino acids: CASSPVTSGGYNEQFF.

This clone was seen only a few times. The chain links TRBV5-4 to TRBJ2-7; no clear D. The CDR3 spans 12 residues. The V end lost 1 base, the J end lost 4 bases, and 6 bases lay between the germline ends. The germline CDR1 and CDR2 sequences are SGHNT and YYREEE (reference sequence). CDR3 in DNA: TGTGCCAGCAGCTTGATCGGTTACGAGCAGTACTTC. Encoded protein: CASSLIGYEQYF.

The rearrangement joins TRBV4-1 to TRBJ2-2, with 8 bases identical to TRBD2. The V gene's germline CDR1 is MGHRA and CDR2 YSYEKL. With V trimmed by 0 bases and J by 0 bases, 3 bases remained unmatched. This CDR3 region has 17 residues. Here the CDR3 reads CASSQDREGANTGELFF. Here the CDR3 DNA reads TGCGCCAGCAGCCAAGATCGGGAGGGGGCGAACACCGGGGAGCTGTTTTTT.

V and J are TRBV2 and TRBJ1-3; 7 bases are a match to TRBD1. Germline V gene lookup returns CDR1 SNHLY and CDR2 FYNNEI. The CDR3 loop spans 15 amino acids. J gave up 0 bases and V 8 bases, and 7 bases lay outside the gene matches. The CDR3 spells CASGRDSRSGNTIYF. CDR3 nucleotide sequence: TGTGCCAGCGGCCGGGACAGCCGCTCTGGAAACACCATATATTTT.

The V call is TRBV30, the J call TRBJ1-5; D may be TRBD1 (5 bases). V lost 2 bases, J lost 2 bases, and 10 bases lay in between. Germline assignment: CDR1 GTSNPN and CDR2 SVGIG (reference sequence). The CDR3 totals 14 residues. CDR3 bases: TGTGCCTGGAGTCCCGGCAGGGGCAATCAGCCCCAGCATTTT. This sequence encodes CAWSPGRGNQPQHF.

DNA of the CDR3: TGTGCCAGCAGTTACTCGGACAGGGAGGGGACCCAGTACTTC. This encodes CASSYSDREGTQYF. V is TRBV6-5 and J is TRBJ2-5; possible D gene TRBD1, 8 bases. This CDR3 comprises 14 residues. CDR1 is MNHEY, CDR2 SVGAGI, per germline. V shed 0 bases and J shed 7 bases, with 12 bases lying between them.

This sequence joins TRBV11-3 and TRBJ2-7, with a weak D call TRBD2 (6 bases). From germline, CDR1 is SGHNT and CDR2 YENEEA. V was clipped by 0 bases and J by 6 bases, with 9 bases between them. The CDR3 length is 13 residues. CDR3 bases: TGTGCCAGCAGCTTAGAGGGGGGAGGCGAGCAGTACTTC. This sequence encodes CASSLEGGGEQYF.

The chain links TRBV9 to TRBJ1-1, with D hard to call. This CDR3 comprises 17 residues. Trimming stripped 0 bases from V and 3 bases from J, with 18 bases between. CDR1 is SGDLS and CDR2 is YYNGEE in the germline V gene. CDR3 amino acids: CASSVVTPRDGDTEAFF. CDR3 nucleotide sequence: TGTGCCAGCAGCGTAGTCACCCCGCGCGACGGGGACACTGAAGCTTTCTTT.

The V and J genes are TRBV3-1 (or the pseudogene TRBV3-2) and TRBJ2-4; D gene ambiguous. Trimming pared 2 bases from V and 7 bases from J, leaving 9 bases between. This CDR3 is built from 13 residues. Germline V gives CDR1 LGHDT, CDR2 YNNKEL (reference sequence). The CDR3 loop reads CASSQKLLNIQYF. The CDR3 bases are TGTGCCAGCAGCCAAAAACTACTCAACATTCAGTACTTC.

This chain joins TRBV9 and TRBJ1-2; 8 bases map to TRBD1. CDR3 length: 16 amino acids. V was pared by 6 bases and J by 0 bases, with 10 bases of the junction left unmatched. Germline V lookup: CDR1 SGDLS, CDR2 YYNGEE. The CDR3: CASTQTGGTANYGYTF. The CDR3 DNA is TGTGCCAGCACCCAAACAGGGGGGACGGCTAACTATGGCTACACCTTC.

The chain recombines TRBV3-1 (or the pseudogene TRBV3-2) with TRBJ1-6; D is unclear. Looked up from germline, CDR1 is LGHDT and CDR2 is YNNKEL (reference sequence). V was trimmed by 5 bases and J by 9 bases, leaving 8 bases between them. The CDR3 spans 12 residues. The DNA of the CDR3 is TGTGCCAGCAGCAGCCCCCCTTCACCCCTCCACTTT. This translates into CASSSPPSPLHF.

This chain joins TRBV7-2 and TRBJ1-1; D is unclear. The CDR3 runs 14 residues. Germline V gene sequence: CDR1 SGHTA, CDR2 FQGNSA. Trimming shortened V by 5 bases and J by 5 bases, and 15 bases separated the two germline ends. CDR3 coding DNA: TGTGCCAGCAGCGGGTCGGGGATTACAACTGAAGCTTTCTTT. This encodes CASSGSGITTEAFF.

The chain carries TRBV5-1 and TRBJ1-2; D is unresolved. Trimming removed 0 bases at V and 7 bases at J, with 4 bases between. This CDR3 has 11 amino acids. Germline CDR1 and CDR2: SGHRS and YFSETQ. The CDR3 coding sequence is TGCGCCAGCAGCTTGGGAGTTGGCTACACCTTC. Translation: CASSLGVGYTF.

The chain employs TRBV6-5 and TRBJ2-7; no reliable D call. The CDR3 runs to 13 residues. V shed 6 bases and J shed 3 bases, with 12 bases lying between them. CDR1 and CDR2 (germline): MNHEY, SVGAGI. CDR3 loop: CASSLDKLYEQYF. The CDR3 nucleotides read TGTGCCAGCAGCCTTGACAAACTCTACGAGCAGTACTTC.